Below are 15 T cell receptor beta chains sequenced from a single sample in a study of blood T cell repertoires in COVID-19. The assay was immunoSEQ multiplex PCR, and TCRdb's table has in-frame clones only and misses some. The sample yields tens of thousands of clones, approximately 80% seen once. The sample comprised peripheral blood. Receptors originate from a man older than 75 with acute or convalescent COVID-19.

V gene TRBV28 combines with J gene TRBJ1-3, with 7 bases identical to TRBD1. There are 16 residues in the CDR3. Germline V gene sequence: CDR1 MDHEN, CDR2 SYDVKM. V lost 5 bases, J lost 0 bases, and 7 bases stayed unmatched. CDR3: CASSPGQLYSGNTIYF. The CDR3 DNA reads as TGTGCCAGCAGTCCGGGACAGCTCTACTCTGGAAACACCATATATTTT.

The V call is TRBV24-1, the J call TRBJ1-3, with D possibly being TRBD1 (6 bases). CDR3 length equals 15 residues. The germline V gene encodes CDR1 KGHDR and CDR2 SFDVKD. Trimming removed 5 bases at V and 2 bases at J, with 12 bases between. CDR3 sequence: CATSGNRVPGNTIYF. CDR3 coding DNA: TGTGCCACCAGTGGAAACAGGGTCCCTGGAAACACCATATATTTT.

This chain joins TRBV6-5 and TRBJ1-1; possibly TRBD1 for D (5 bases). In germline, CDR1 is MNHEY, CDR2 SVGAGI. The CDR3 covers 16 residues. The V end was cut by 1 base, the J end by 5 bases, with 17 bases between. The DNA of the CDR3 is TGTGCCAGCAGTTACTGGACGGGGGGGGTCAGGACTGAAGCTTTCTTT. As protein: CASSYWTGGVRTEAFF.

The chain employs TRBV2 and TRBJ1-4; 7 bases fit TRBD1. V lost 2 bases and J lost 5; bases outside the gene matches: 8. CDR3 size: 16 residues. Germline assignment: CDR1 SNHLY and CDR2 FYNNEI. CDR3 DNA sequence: TGTGCCAGCAGTGAAAGGTGCCCGGGACAGAATGAAAAACTGTTTTTT. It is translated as CASSERCPGQNEKLFF.

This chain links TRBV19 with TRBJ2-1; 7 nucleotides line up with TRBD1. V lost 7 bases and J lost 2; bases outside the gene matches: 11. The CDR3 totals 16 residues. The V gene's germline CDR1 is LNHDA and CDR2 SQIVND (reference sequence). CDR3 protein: CASTILAGGPYNEQFF. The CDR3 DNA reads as TGTGCCAGTACCATCCTGGCAGGGGGACCCTACAATGAGCAGTTCTTC.

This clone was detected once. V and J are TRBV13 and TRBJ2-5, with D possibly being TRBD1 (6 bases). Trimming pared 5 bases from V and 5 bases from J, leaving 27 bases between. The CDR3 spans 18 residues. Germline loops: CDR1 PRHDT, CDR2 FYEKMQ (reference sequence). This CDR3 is CASSNRQEWDISLETQYF. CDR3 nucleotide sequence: TGTGCCAGCAGCAACCGACAGGAATGGGACATCAGCCTTGAGACCCAGTACTTC.

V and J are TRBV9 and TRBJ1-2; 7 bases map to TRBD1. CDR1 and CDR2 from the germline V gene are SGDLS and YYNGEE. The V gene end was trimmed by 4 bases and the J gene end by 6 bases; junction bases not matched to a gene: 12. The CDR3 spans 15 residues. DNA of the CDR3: TGTGCCAGCAGCCTCGGACAGGAAATGGAGGATGGCTACACCTTC. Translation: CASSLGQEMEDGYTF.

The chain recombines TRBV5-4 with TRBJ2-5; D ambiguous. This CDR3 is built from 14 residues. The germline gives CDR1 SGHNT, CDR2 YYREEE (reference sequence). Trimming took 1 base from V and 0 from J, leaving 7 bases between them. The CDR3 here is CASSLLQNQETQYF. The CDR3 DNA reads TGTGCCAGCAGCTTGTTACAAAACCAAGAGACCCAGTACTTC.

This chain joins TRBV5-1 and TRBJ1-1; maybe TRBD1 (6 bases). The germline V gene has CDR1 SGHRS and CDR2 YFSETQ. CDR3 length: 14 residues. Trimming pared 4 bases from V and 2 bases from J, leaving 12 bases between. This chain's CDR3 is CASSLRGANTEAFF. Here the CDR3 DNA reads TGCGCCAGCAGCCTGCGGGGGGCTAACACTGAAGCTTTCTTT.

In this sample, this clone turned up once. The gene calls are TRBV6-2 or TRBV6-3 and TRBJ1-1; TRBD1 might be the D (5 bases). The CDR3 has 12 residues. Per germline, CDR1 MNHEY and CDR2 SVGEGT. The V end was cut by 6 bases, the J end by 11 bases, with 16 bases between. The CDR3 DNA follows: TGTGCCAGCAGCCCCGTAGGGGTGACCGCTTTCTTT. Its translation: CASSPVGVTAFF.

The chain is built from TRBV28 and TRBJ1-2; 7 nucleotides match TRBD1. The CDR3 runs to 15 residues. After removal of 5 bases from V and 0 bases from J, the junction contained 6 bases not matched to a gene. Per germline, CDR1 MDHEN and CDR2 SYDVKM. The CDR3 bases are TGTGCCAGCAGTCCCGGACAGGAAGCTAACTATGGCTACACCTTC. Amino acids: CASSPGQEANYGYTF.

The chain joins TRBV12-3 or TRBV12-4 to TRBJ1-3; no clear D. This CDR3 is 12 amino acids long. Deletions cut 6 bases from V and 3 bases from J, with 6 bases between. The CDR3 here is CASRRSGNTIYF. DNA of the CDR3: TGTGCCAGCAGGCGTAGTGGAAACACCATATATTTT.

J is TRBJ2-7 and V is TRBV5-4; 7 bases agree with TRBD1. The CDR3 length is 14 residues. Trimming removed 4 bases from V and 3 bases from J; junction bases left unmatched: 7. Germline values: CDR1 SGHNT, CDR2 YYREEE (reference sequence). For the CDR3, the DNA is TGTGCCAGCAGCCCGTTTGACAGGGTCTACGAGCAGTACTTC. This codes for CASSPFDRVYEQYF.

CDR3 protein: CASSSTGTGHYEQYF. Written as DNA, the CDR3 is TGTGCCAGCAGCTCCACCGGGACAGGGCACTACGAGCAGTACTTC. V is TRBV5-8 and J is TRBJ2-7, with 9 bases identical to TRBD1. Germline V gene sequence: CDR1 SGHTS, CDR2 YDEGEE. Trimming cost V 3 bases and J 3 bases; bases outside gene matches: 7. The CDR3 length is 15 residues.

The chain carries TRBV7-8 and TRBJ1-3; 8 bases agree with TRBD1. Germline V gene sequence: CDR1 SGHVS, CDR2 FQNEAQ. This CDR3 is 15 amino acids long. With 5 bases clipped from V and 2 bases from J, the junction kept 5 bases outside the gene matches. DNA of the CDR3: TGTGCCAGCAGCAACCGACAGGGGACTGGAAACACCATATATTTT. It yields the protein CASSNRQGTGNTIYF.